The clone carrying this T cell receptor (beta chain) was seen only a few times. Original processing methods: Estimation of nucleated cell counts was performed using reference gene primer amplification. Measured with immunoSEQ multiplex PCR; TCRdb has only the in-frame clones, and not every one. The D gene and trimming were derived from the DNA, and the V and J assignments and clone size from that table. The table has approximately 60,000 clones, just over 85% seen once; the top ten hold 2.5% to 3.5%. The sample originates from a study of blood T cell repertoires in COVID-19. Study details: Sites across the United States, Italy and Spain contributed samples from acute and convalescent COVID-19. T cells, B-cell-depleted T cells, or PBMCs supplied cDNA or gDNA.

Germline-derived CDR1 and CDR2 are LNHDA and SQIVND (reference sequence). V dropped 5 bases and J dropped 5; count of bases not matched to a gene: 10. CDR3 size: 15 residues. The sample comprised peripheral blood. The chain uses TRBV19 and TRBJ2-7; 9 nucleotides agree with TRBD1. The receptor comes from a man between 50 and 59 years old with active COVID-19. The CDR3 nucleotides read TGTGCCAGTAGTGCCCGGACAGGGGAGCGGCACGAGCAGTACTTC. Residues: CASSARTGERHEQYF.